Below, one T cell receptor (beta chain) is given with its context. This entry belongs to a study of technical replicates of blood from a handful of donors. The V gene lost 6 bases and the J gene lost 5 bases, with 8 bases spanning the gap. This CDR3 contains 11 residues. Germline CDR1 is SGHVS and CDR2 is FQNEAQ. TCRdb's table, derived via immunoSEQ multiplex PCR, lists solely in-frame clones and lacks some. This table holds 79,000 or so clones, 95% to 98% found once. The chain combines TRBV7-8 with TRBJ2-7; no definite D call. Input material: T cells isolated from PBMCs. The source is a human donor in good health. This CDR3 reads CASRNSNEQYF. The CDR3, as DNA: TGTGCCAGCAGGAACAGTAACGAGCAGTACTTC.